This record covers a single TCR beta chain. This sample is part of a study of cytomegalovirus exposure and HLA in healthy donors. Between the trimmed V and J ends, which lost 2 bases and 10 bases, there was a span of 15 bases. The CDR3 covers 14 residues. Germline V lookup: CDR1 SGHRS, CDR2 YFSETQ. PCR employed 60 Vbeta and 13 Jbeta primers. Sequencing was performed with immunoSEQ multiplex PCR; in TCRdb, only in-frame clones are kept and a portion is missing. Of 150,000 to 200,000 clones detected, around nine tenths appear once; the ten largest clones hold around 1.5%. This chain uses TRBV5-1 with TRBJ1-4; D might be TRBD1 (6 bases). The receptor was isolated from a woman under 30 in good health and CMV-seronegative. The source material was PBMCs. The CDR3 coding sequence is TGCGCCAGCAGCTTTACAGGGAATGCCGGAAAACTGTTTTTT. This encodes CASSFTGNAGKLFF.